This T cell receptor (beta chain) is from a study of T cell repertoires in cytomegalovirus infection. About this clonotype: Its antigen is as yet unknown.

CDR1 and CDR2 (germline): DFQATT, SNEGSKA (reference sequence). The CDR3 length is 14 residues. V lost 7 bases to trimming and J lost 4 bases, with 17 bases between them. Study conclusions and caveats: The study found HLA-C-restricted CMV-specific TCR beta clonotypes dominating the ex vivo response.

TCRdb used MiXCR to reprocess the reads, holding one entry per CDR3 protein. The sample includes about 740,000 distinct CDR3 sequences, roughly 35% of them seen just once. The sample taken for sequencing was PBMCs. The sequence was collected from a human donor in good health (CMV status not recorded). Some clones in this sample may be carry-over from other donors' samples. The J gene is TRBJ1-5, the V gene TRBV20-1; no clear D gene. This CDR3 reads CSGGWSTRNQPQHF. The CDR3 DNA reads as TGCAGTGGAGGATGGTCTACTCGTAATCAGCCCCAGCATTTT.